This is a list of T cell receptor beta chains from one sample in a study of control samples from healthy donors and cancer patients. Generated by immunoSEQ multiplex PCR, the TCRdb table keeps only in-frame clones and is missing some. Among 65,000 to 90,000 clones listed, approximately 87% were seen once. The specimen was blood. The source of these receptors is a man aged 45 to 65 in good health. Each CDR3 is given with its conserved first and last residue. Fields, in order: clone size, D gene, J gene, V gene, CDR3 protein, CDR3 DNA. D genes are given only for firm matches. Only some rows state a clone size, as once, few, many or a class for expanded clones.

-,-,TRBJ1-6,TRBV6-1,CASTQGRSPLHF,TGTGCCAGCACTCAGGGACGGTCACCCCTCCACTTT
-,TRBD1,TRBJ2-5,TRBV11-3,CASSGRTGQGTETQYF,TGTGCCAGCAGTGGAAGGACGGGACAGGGTACAGAGACCCAGTACTTC
-,TRBD2,TRBJ2-1,TRBV7-9,CASSFPIAGAYDEQFF,TGTGCCAGCAGCTTCCCCATAGCGGGAGCCTATGATGAGCAGTTCTTC
-,-,TRBJ2-6,TRBV5-1,CASSLSPASFSGANVLTF,TGCGCCAGCAGCTTGTCTCCAGCGAGTTTTTCTGGGGCCAACGTCCTGACTTTC
few,-,TRBJ1-1,TRBV4-3,CASSGQYRTEAFF,TGCGCCAGCAGCGGCCAGTATAGGACTGAAGCTTTCTTT
few,-,TRBJ2-2,TRBV11-3,CASSPGPGELFF,TGTGCCAGCAGCCCCGGACCCGGGGAGCTGTTTTTT
-,-,TRBJ2-1,TRBV6-5,CASSYRPGNEQFF,TGTGCCAGCAGTTACCGACCGGGAAATGAGCAGTTCTTC
once,-,TRBJ2-7,TRBV6-2/TRBV6-3,CASSRTRTYEQYF,TGTGCCAGCAGTCGGACCCGTACCTACGAGCAGTACTTC
once,-,TRBJ1-1,TRBV4-3,CASSPPGGGAAFF,TGCGCCAGCAGCCCTCCAGGCGGGGGAGCAGCTTTCTTT
-,TRBD2,TRBJ2-1,TRBV9,CASSGGGGYNEQFF,TGTGCCAGCAGCGGTGGCGGGGGGTACAATGAGCAGTTCTTC
-,TRBD1,TRBJ1-2,TRBV5-1,CASTPDRGSGYTF,TGCGCCAGCACCCCGGACAGGGGCTCTGGCTACACCTTC
once,TRBD2,TRBJ2-1,TRBV12-5,CASARGAGGLLDEQFF,TGTGCTAGTGCCCGGGGGGCGGGGGGCCTCTTAGATGAGCAGTTCTTC
medium-sized,-,TRBJ1-5,TRBV19,CASEKRDGSQPQHF,TGTGCCAGCGAAAAACGGGACGGCAGTCAGCCCCAGCATTTT
once,-,TRBJ1-6,TRBV9,CASSVEDDSLLHF,TGTGCCAGCAGCGTAGAGGATGATTCACTCCTCCACTTT
few,-,TRBJ1-6,TRBV5-5,CASSLGTFKDSPLHF,TGTGCCAGCAGCTTAGGGACTTTTAAAGATTCACCCCTCCACTTT
-,-,TRBJ1-2,TRBV28,CASNQEERYGYTF,TGTGCCAGCAACCAAGAGGAACGGTATGGCTACACCTTC
-,TRBD2,TRBJ2-3,TRBV7-8,CASSSRTSGSKDTQYF,TGTGCCAGCAGCTCCCGGACTAGCGGGAGTAAAGATACGCAGTATTTT
-,-,TRBJ1-1,TRBV5-1,CASSLSNTEAFF,TGCGCCAGCAGCCTTTCCAACACTGAAGCTTTCTTT
-,-,TRBJ2-1,TRBV2,CASSHDSERGYNEQFF,TGTGCCAGCAGCCACGACAGCGAGAGGGGATACAATGAGCAGTTCTTC
-,TRBD2,TRBJ2-1,TRBV6-4,CASRRTSGSYNEQFF,TGTGCCAGCAGAAGGACTAGCGGGTCCTACAATGAGCAGTTCTTC
-,-,TRBJ2-5,TRBV7-7,CASSDRGSTEETQYF,TGTGCCAGCAGCGACCGGGGGAGCACCGAGGAGACCCAGTACTTC
-,-,TRBJ1-1,TRBV12-5,CASAPPGASRLNTEAFF,TGTGCTAGTGCCCCCCCGGGGGCCTCGAGGTTGAACACTGAAGCTTTCTTT